The rows below give T cell receptor beta chains drawn from one sample of a study of cytomegalovirus exposure and HLA in healthy donors. Sequencing used immunoSEQ multiplex PCR; TCRdb keeps in-frame clones, though not all of them. The profile shows under 350,000 clones, around 86% of them singletons. What was sequenced was PBMCs. The receptors shown here come from a young woman in good health and CMV-seronegative. The CDR3 runs from the conserved cysteine through the conserved F or W. The D gene is left open where the match is weak. Clone size, where shown, is once, few, many, or a class for clones that have expanded.

V,size,D,length,J,DNA,CDR3
TRBV9,once,TRBD2,16,TRBJ2-1,TGTGCCAGCAGCGCGCCAGGACTAGCGGGGGTAAATGAGCAGTTCTTC,CASSAPGLAGVNEQFF
TRBV27,NA,TRBD2,19,TRBJ2-7,TGTGCCAGCATCCCCGCCGGGACTAGCGGGACCCACGGCCACTACGAGCAGTACTTC,CASIPAGTSGTHGHYEQYF
TRBV7-6,NA,NA,13,TRBJ1-1,TGTGCCAGCAGCGACGACCGGAATGGAGTAGCTTTCTTT,CASSDDRNGVAFF
TRBV2,NA,TRBD2,17,TRBJ2-1,TGTGCCAGCAGAACGTATGGGGCGGGGGGGCTGGTCTATGAGCAGTTCTTC,CASRTYGAGGLVYEQFF
TRBV30,NA,NA,14,TRBJ1-5,TGTGCCTGGAGTAAGGCAGGCGTTAATCAGCCCCAGCATTTT,CAWSKAGVNQPQHF
TRBV5-1,NA,NA,15,TRBJ1-2,TGCGCCAGCAGCTTGGCGCAGGGGAGCATTATTGGCTACACCTTC,CASSLAQGSIIGYTF
TRBV16,NA,TRBD1,15,TRBJ1-5,TGTGCCAGCAGAGAGGGGACAGGGAAATATCAGCCCCAGCATTTT,CASREGTGKYQPQHF
TRBV5-1,NA,TRBD1,13,TRBJ1-1,TGCGCCAGCAGCCAAGGACAGGGTTCTGAAGCTTTCTTT,CASSQGQGSEAFF
TRBV28,NA,NA,12,TRBJ1-2,TGTGCCAGCAGTAACCTTCGACAGGGCTACACCTTC,CASSNLRQGYTF
TRBV28,NA,NA,17,TRBJ2-1,TGTGCCAGCAGTCCAAACACTGGGGGCCTATTCGGAAATGAGCAGTTCTTC,CASSPNTGGLFGNEQFF
TRBV5-1,few,TRBD1,18,TRBJ1-6,TGCGCCAGCAGCTTGGTGGGACAGTCCAGCTCCTATAATTCACCCCTCCACTTT,CASSLVGQSSSYNSPLHF
TRBV12-5,NA,NA,16,TRBJ2-7,TGTGCTAGTGGTTTGGTACAAGGGGGAGTGGGCTACGAGCAGTACTTC,CASGLVQGGVGYEQYF
TRBV27,NA,NA,15,TRBJ1-1,TGTGCCAGCAGTTTAAGGAGTAGGATGAACACTGAAGCTTTCTTT,CASSLRSRMNTEAFF
TRBV27,NA,NA,14,TRBJ2-7,TGTGCCAGGGTCCCAAGAAACACAGGGTGCGAGCAGTACTTC,CARVPRNTGCEQYF
TRBV29-1,NA,TRBD1,13,TRBJ2-1,TGCAGCGCTCGGACAGGGTCCTACAATGAGCAGTTCTTC,CSARTGSYNEQFF